This entry lists 8 T cell receptor beta chains sequenced from one sample in a study of shared clonotypes between healthy human individuals (TCRdb year 2020). The library was obtained by the immunoSEQ multiplex PCR assay. TCRdb mirrors the immuneACCESS table, restricted to in-frame sequences. Some clones are absent from its copies; in checked studies, under half trace to an unresolved V gene, and the reason for the others is unknown. For this sample the table gives roughly 2 million clones, of which 90% to 95% were detected only once. Of the sample, approximately 0.13% falls within the top ten clones. Sequenced: naive CD4+ T cells sorted from blood. The sample's cell subset or site label, in plain terms: CD45RA+ positively selected. The source of these receptors is a man aged 18-30 years in good health.

The chain joins TRBV6-1 to TRBJ2-1; possibly TRBD1 or TRBD2 for D (7 bases each). This CDR3 has 17 residues. Trimming pared 5 bases from V and 9 bases from J, leaving 26 bases between. The germline V gene encodes CDR1 MNHNS and CDR2 SASEGT. CDR3 DNA sequence: TGTGCCAGCAGTAAAGGCAGGGGGGGTAGGGAGATGGGTGAGCAGTTCTTC. This translates into CASSKGRGGREMGEQFF.

The chain has TRBV4-1 and TRBJ2-6; D not resolved. The length of the CDR3 is 17 residues. Germline values: CDR1 MGHRA, CDR2 YSYEKL. Trimming pared 3 bases from V and 0 bases from J, leaving 12 bases between. CDR3 protein: CASSHGRFNSGANVLTF. Written as DNA, the CDR3 is TGCGCCAGCAGCCACGGGCGTTTCAACTCTGGGGCCAACGTCCTGACTTTC.

J is TRBJ2-2 and V is TRBV7-9; D unclear. V dropped 5 bases and J dropped 7 bases, with 11 bases sitting between them. This CDR3 spans 13 amino acids. CDR1 is SEHNR and CDR2 is FQNEAQ in the germline V gene (reference sequence). DNA for the CDR3: TGTGCCAGCAGCCCCAGAGGCATCGGGGAGCTGTTTTTT. Its protein is CASSPRGIGELFF. Supplemented by reference TRBV7-9 and TRBJ2-2, the full variable domain reads DTGVSQNPRHKITKRGQNVTFRCDPISEHNRLYWYRQTLGQGPEFLTYFQNEAQLEKSRLLSDRFSAERPKGSFSTLEIQRTEQGDSAMYLCASSPRGIGELFFGEGSRLTVL.

The V and J genes are TRBV11-2 and TRBJ2-5; D unclear. The CDR3 is made up of 13 amino acids. The V gene lost 4 bases and the J gene lost 0 bases, with 6 bases spanning the gap. Looked up from germline, CDR1 is SGHAT and CDR2 is FQNNGV. The CDR3 here is CASSSNHQETQYF. The CDR3 DNA is TGTGCCAGCAGCTCAAACCACCAAGAGACCCAGTACTTC.

The DNA for the CDR3 is TGTGCCAGCAGTTTAGCGGCGGGGGCTGGATCCTACAATGAGCAGTTCTTC. Amino acids: CASSLAAGAGSYNEQFF. The genes are TRBV28 and TRBJ2-1, with D perhaps TRBD2 (7 bases). Germline CDR1 reads MDHEN; CDR2 reads SYDVKM. V lost 2 bases and J 1 base, leaving 15 bases between the germline ends. The CDR3 consists of 17 residues.

V and J are TRBV4-1 and TRBJ2-3; tentatively, D is TRBD2 (6 bases). Trimming left V 4 bases short and J 3 bases short, with 17 bases between. Per the germline V gene, CDR1 is MGHRA and CDR2 is YSYEKL. The CDR3 runs to 16 residues. CDR3 protein: CASSLGLPKGTDTQYF. Written as DNA, the CDR3 is TGCGCCAGCAGCCTGGGACTGCCAAAAGGTACAGATACGCAGTATTTT.

The rearrangement uses TRBV4-3 and TRBJ1-2; possibly TRBD1 for D (5 bases). The CDR3 runs 16 residues. V was shortened by 2 bases and J by 3 bases, with 16 bases between the two germline ends. The germline V gene has CDR1 LGHNA and CDR2 YSLEER. CDR3 sequence (DNA): TGCGCCAGCAGCCAAATCAGTTGGGGCACCGACTATGGCTACACCTTC. Translation gives CASSQISWGTDYGYTF.

The chain couples TRBV29-1 to TRBJ2-1; 15 positions match TRBD2. V trimming: 6 bases; J trimming: 0 bases; junction bases outside the gene matches: 6. CDR1 is SQVTM and CDR2 is ANQGSEA in the germline V gene. The CDR3 spans 17 residues. The CDR3, as DNA: TGCAGCGTATCCGGGACTAGCGGGAGGAGCTCCTACAATGAGCAGTTCTTC. Translating gives CSVSGTSGRSSYNEQFF.